The rows below give T cell receptor beta chains drawn from one sample of a study of T cell responses to AZD1222 COVID-19 vaccine. Libraries were prepared by immunoSEQ multiplex PCR; TCRdb keeps only in-frame clonotypes and omits some of them. The top ten clones hold about 7% of a sample with tens of thousands of clones, approximately 86% of them seen once. The sample consisted of peripheral blood, taken 28 days after the second AZD1222 dose. All receptors come from an adult who received the AZD1222 COVID-19 vaccine. Both conserved end residues are part of each CDR3. Each record gives: V gene, D gene, J gene, clone size, CDR3 DNA, CDR3 protein. The D gene is left open where the match is weak. The size entry is marked missing in some rows and otherwise reads once, few, many or a size class.

>TRBV19|.|TRBJ2-7|.
TGTGCCAGTAGTGGATCGGGATACGAGCAGTACTTC
CASSGSGYEQYF
>TRBV7-2|.|TRBJ2-1|once
TGTGCCAGCAGCTTTGGGGTGGACAATGAGCAGTTCTTC
CASSFGVDNEQFF
>TRBV6-5|TRBD2|TRBJ2-7|.
TGTGCCAGCAGTTACGGCAGGGAGGGTACCTACGAGCAGTACTTC
CASSYGREGTYEQYF
>TRBV29-1|TRBD1|TRBJ1-4|.
TGCAGCGTATCCGGGACAGATAATGAAAAACTGTTTTTT
CSVSGTDNEKLFF
>TRBV28|.|TRBJ1-4|.
TGTGCCAGCAGTCTAAGACTTAATGAAAAACTGTTTTTT
CASSLRLNEKLFF
>TRBV24-1|TRBD1|TRBJ1-2|.
TGTGCCACCAGTCCGGGACAGGGCGTTGGAGGCTACACCTTC
CATSPGQGVGGYTF
>TRBV7-8|TRBD1|TRBJ1-1|.
TGTGCCAGCAGCTTTGGGACAGCGCCGGGCACTGAAGCTTTCTTT
CASSFGTAPGTEAFF
>TRBV3-1/TRBV3-2|.|TRBJ1-4|once
TGTGCCAGCAGCCAAACCGATGAAAAACTGTTTTTT
CASSQTDEKLFF
>TRBV28|.|TRBJ2-7|.
TGTGCCAGCAGTTTATTTACCTACGAGCAGTACTTC
CASSLFTYEQYF
>TRBV28|TRBD1|TRBJ2-7|.
TGTGCCAGCAGTCCGACAGGGGGCTACGAGCAGTACTTC
CASSPTGGYEQYF
>TRBV5-6|.|TRBJ2-2|.
TGTGCCAGCAGCTTGGTGGTGCGTAACGGGGAGCTGTTTTTT
CASSLVVRNGELFF
>TRBV6-5|.|TRBJ2-7|.
TGTGCCAGCGGAATATGGGGTGGGCTACTATACGAGCAGTACTTC
CASGIWGGLLYEQYF
>TRBV30|.|TRBJ1-5|.
TGTGCCTGGAGTTCCGGGGCTCAGCCCCAGCATTTT
CAWSSGAQPQHF